This paragraph reports one TCR beta chain. Antigen specificity is unknown. The data were obtained in a study of Ad26.COV2.S vaccination and SARS-CoV-2 variants. Study-wide results and limits: Those who received the vaccine showed greater spike-specific TCR breadth than those given placebo.

The CDR3 extends over 13 amino acids. Trimming left V 5 bases short and J 8 bases short, with 15 bases between. CDR1 is SEHNR and CDR2 is FQNEAQ in the germline V gene (reference sequence). Treatment given: roughly 18 received Ad26.COV2.S at low or high dose, single or two shots; roughly five received placebo; per-sample allocation not given. Sampling was done on day 63 after the first vaccine or placebo injection. Measured with immunoSEQ multiplex PCR; TCRdb has only the in-frame clones, and not every one. The sample holds fewer than 800,000 clones, roughly 90% seen once. The specimen was peripheral blood, collected in a trial of Ad26.COV2.S vaccine versus placebo. The chain carries TRBV7-9 and TRBJ1-2; D possibly corresponds to TRBD1 (5 bases). The clonotype comes from a person aged 18 to 65 who received the Ad26.COV2.S COVID-19 vaccine or a placebo. DNA of the CDR3: TGTGCCAGCAGCGCGGGGCCCAGTGGCGGCTACACCTTC. It yields the protein CASSAGPSGGYTF.